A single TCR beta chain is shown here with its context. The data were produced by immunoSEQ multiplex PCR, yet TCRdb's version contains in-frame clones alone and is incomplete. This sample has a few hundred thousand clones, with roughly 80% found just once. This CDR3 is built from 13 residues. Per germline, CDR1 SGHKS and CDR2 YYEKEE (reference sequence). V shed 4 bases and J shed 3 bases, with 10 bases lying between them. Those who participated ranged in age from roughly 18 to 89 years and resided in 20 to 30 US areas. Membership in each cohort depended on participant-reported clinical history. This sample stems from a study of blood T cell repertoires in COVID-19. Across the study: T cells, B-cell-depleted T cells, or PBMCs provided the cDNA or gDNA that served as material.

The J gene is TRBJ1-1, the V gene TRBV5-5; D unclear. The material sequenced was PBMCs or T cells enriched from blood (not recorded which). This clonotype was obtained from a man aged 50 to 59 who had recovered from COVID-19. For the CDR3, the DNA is TGTGCCAGCAGCCGGATGGCGGACACTGAAGCTTTCTTT. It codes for CASSRMADTEAFF. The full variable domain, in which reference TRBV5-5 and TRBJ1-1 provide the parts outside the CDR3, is DAGVTQSPTHLIKTRGQQVTLRCSPISGHKSVSWYQQVLGQGPQFIFQYYEKEERGRGNFPDRFSARQFPNYSSELNVNALLLGDSALYLCASSRMADTEAFFGQGTRLTVV.